This is a list of T cell receptor beta chains from one sample in a study of T cell changes during pregnancy in multiple sclerosis. Sequencing was performed with immunoSEQ multiplex PCR; in TCRdb, only in-frame clones are kept and a portion is missing. The data show about 110,000 clones, with about nine tenths seen just once and about 3% held by the top ten. Sequencing used peripheral blood, obtained after pregnancy. These receptors came from a female donor with multiple sclerosis, enrolled in a pregnancy study. Both conserved end residues are part of each CDR3. A D gene is named only where the DNA matches it firmly. Where a row states a size, it is once, few, many or the class of an expanded clone; other rows omit it.

>TRBJ1-1|NA|TRBD1|TRBV6-5
CASRETGKNTEAFF
TGTGCCAGCAGGGAGACAGGGAAGAACACTGAAGCTTTCTTT
>TRBJ2-3|NA|NA|TRBV5-1
CASKVATDTQYF
TGCGCCAGCAAAGTGGCTACAGATACGCAGTATTTT
>TRBJ1-2|NA|TRBD1|TRBV27
CASSLEGGNGYTF
TGTGCCAGCAGTTTAGAAGGGGGCAATGGCTACACCTTC
>TRBJ2-2|NA|TRBD2|TRBV11-2
CASSLGVAGGPQITGELFF
TGTGCCAGCAGCTTAGGGGTAGCGGGGGGCCCTCAAATCACCGGGGAGCTGTTTTTT
>TRBJ2-5|NA|NA|TRBV6-1
CASSVSRRDVGETQYF
TGTGCCAGCAGTGTCAGTCGGAGAGACGTGGGAGAGACCCAGTACTTC
>TRBJ2-2|NA|NA|TRBV6-5
CASSRQLGGELFF
TGTGCCAGCAGTAGACAGCTAGGAGGGGAGCTGTTTTTT
>TRBJ2-7|NA|NA|TRBV21-1
CASSGEVYEQYF
TGTGCCAGCAGCGGGGAGGTCTACGAGCAGTACTTC
>TRBJ1-2|NA|TRBD1|TRBV7-9
CASSPPLGQGDYGYTF
TGTGCCAGCAGCCCGCCCCTGGGACAGGGGGACTATGGCTACACCTTC
>TRBJ2-1|NA|TRBD1|TRBV25-1
CASSGRGGKAGEQFF
TGTGCCAGCAGTGGACGAGGGGGCAAGGCGGGTGAGCAGTTCTTC
>TRBJ1-2|NA|NA|TRBV30
CAWTPAGGFIGYTF
TGTGCCTGGACCCCCGCGGGGGGGTTTATAGGCTACACCTTC
>TRBJ2-3|NA|TRBD2|TRBV27
CASSFVAVAGGGTDTQYF
TGTGCCAGCAGTTTCGTGGCCGTAGCGGGGGGGGGCACAGATACGCAGTATTTT
>TRBJ1-5|NA|NA|TRBV19
CASVEGRSNQPQHF
TGTGCCAGCGTGGAGGGTCGGAGCAATCAGCCCCAGCATTTT
>TRBJ2-3|NA|NA|TRBV9
CASTGAGSTDTQYF
TGTGCCAGCACGGGAGCGGGTAGCACAGATACGCAGTATTTT
>TRBJ1-4|NA|TRBD1|TRBV19
CASSIWDRGNEKLFF
TGTGCCAGTAGTATCTGGGACAGGGGTAATGAAAAACTGTTTTTT
>TRBJ2-1|NA|TRBD1|TRBV9
CASSVGTGEGEQFF
TGTGCCAGCAGCGTCGGGACAGGGGAGGGTGAGCAGTTCTTC
>TRBJ1-1|NA|NA|TRBV15
CATSRDAGKNTEAFF
TGTGCCACCAGCAGAGACGCCGGGAAGAACACTGAAGCTTTCTTT
>TRBJ1-1|NA|TRBD1|TRBV12-5
CASGPMTGLTSEAFF
TGTGCTAGTGGGCCAATGACAGGGTTGACGTCTGAAGCTTTCTTT
>TRBJ2-1|NA|TRBD2|TRBV10-3
CAISVLAGGPNEQFF
TGTGCCATCAGCGTACTAGCGGGGGGCCCCAATGAGCAGTTCTTC
>TRBJ2-3|NA|NA|TRBV4-1
CASSQGQKGGRADTQYF
TGCGCCAGCAGCCAAGGTCAAAAAGGGGGTAGAGCAGATACGCAGTATTTT
>TRBJ2-7|NA|TRBD1|TRBV9
CASSVQGASPYEQYF
TGTGCCAGCAGCGTACAGGGGGCGTCCCCCTACGAGCAGTACTTC
>TRBJ1-2|NA|NA|TRBV4-1
CASSQVTENYGYTF
TGCGCCAGCAGCCAAGTGACAGAAAACTATGGCTACACCTTC
>TRBJ1-2|NA|NA|TRBV5-4
CASSLAGNYGYTF
TGTGCCAGCAGCTTGGCAGGGAACTATGGCTACACCTTC
>TRBJ2-5|once|TRBD2|TRBV11-1
CASSRMRAGGKETQYF
TGTGCCAGCAGCCGAATGCGGGCGGGGGGTAAAGAGACCCAGTACTTC
>TRBJ2-1|NA|NA|TRBV19
CASSVGRNEQFF
TGTGCCAGTAGTGTAGGGCGGAATGAGCAGTTCTTC
>TRBJ2-1|once|TRBD1|TRBV2
CASRRDRQAPNEQFF
TGTGCCAGCAGGAGGGACAGACAGGCACCCAATGAGCAGTTCTTC
>TRBJ1-1|NA|NA|TRBV5-1
CASSDRGTSTEAFF
TGCGCCAGCAGCGACCGGGGAACGAGCACTGAAGCTTTCTTT
>TRBJ2-7|NA|TRBD2|TRBV5-1
CASSPGLAGALDSYEQYF
TGCGCCAGCAGCCCGGGACTAGCGGGGGCCCTCGACTCCTACGAGCAGTACTTC
>TRBJ2-3|NA|TRBD2|TRBV18
CASSKRPGTSGGAPDTQYF
TGTGCCAGCTCGAAAAGACCCGGGACTAGCGGGGGGGCCCCAGATACGCAGTATTTT
>TRBJ1-4|NA|NA|TRBV28
CASQRGPPNEKLFF
TGTGCCAGTCAGCGGGGACCACCCAATGAAAAACTGTTTTTT
>TRBJ2-5|NA|NA|TRBV5-1
CASSRRVQETQYF
TGCGCCAGCAGCCGGAGGGTCCAAGAGACCCAGTACTTC
>TRBJ2-3|NA|TRBD2|TRBV9
CASKRGDTDTQYF
TGTGCCAGCAAGCGGGGGGACACAGATACGCAGTATTTT
>TRBJ2-7|once|TRBD1|TRBV6-1
CASRRQGEVREQYF
TGTGCCAGCAGGAGACAGGGCGAGGTGAGGGAGCAGTACTTC
>TRBJ2-1|NA|NA|TRBV2
CASSRADPGDRFF
TGTGCCAGCAGTCGCGCCGACCCAGGGGATCGGTTCTTC
>TRBJ2-7|NA|TRBD1|TRBV2
CAIDWTGAYEQYF
TGTGCCATAGACTGGACAGGAGCCTACGAGCAGTACTTC
>TRBJ2-2|NA|NA|TRBV4-1
CASSQVTRNTGELFF
TGCGCCAGCAGCCAAGTTACCAGGAACACCGGGGAGCTGTTTTTT
>TRBJ2-6|NA|NA|TRBV5-6
CASSIQATNVLTF
TGTGCCAGCAGCATACAGGCTACCAACGTCCTGACTTTC
>TRBJ2-2|NA|TRBD2|TRBV4-1
CASSLLAGDNTGELFF
TGCGCCAGCAGCCTTTTAGCGGGGGATAACACCGGGGAGCTGTTTTTT
>TRBJ2-1|once|NA|TRBV5-4
CASSLIPGTSYNEQFF
TGTGCCAGCAGCTTGATCCCCGGGACTTCTTACAATGAGCAGTTCTTC
>TRBJ2-4|NA|TRBD1|TRBV11-3
CASSSSTGTKNIQYF
TGTGCCAGCAGCTCATCGACAGGGACAAAAAACATTCAGTACTTC
>TRBJ2-7|once|TRBD1|TRBV18
CASSSRTGSYEQYF
TGTGCCAGCTCATCCCGGACAGGGTCCTACGAGCAGTACTTC
>TRBJ1-3|NA|NA|TRBV9
CASSVASRNTGIRGNTIYF
TGTGCCAGCAGCGTGGCAAGCCGAAACACAGGGATAAGGGGAAACACCATATATTTT
>TRBJ2-3|NA|NA|TRBV21-1
CASSKTGLADLPTDTQYF
TGTGCCAGCAGCAAAACGGGACTAGCGGACCTACCCACAGATACGCAGTATTTT
>TRBJ1-1|NA|TRBD1|TRBV11-2
CASTLTGGQVTGEAFF
TGTGCCAGCACTCTCACAGGGGGGCAGGTGACAGGTGAAGCTTTCTTT
>TRBJ2-1|NA|TRBD2|TRBV5-1
CASSWVRLAGGLSMNEQFF
TGCGCCAGCAGCTGGGTGCGACTAGCGGGGGGGCTTTCGATGAATGAGCAGTTCTTC
>TRBJ2-1|NA|TRBD2|TRBV5-1
CASSFGLEAANEQFF
TGCGCCAGCAGCTTCGGACTAGAGGCAGCCAATGAGCAGTTCTTC
>TRBJ2-7|NA|TRBD2|TRBV7-3
CASSSYGGGSFEQYF
TGTGCCAGCAGCTCGTACGGGGGGGGGTCATTCGAGCAGTACTTC
>TRBJ1-2|NA|TRBD1|TRBV2
CASSEGTGEGYGYTF
TGTGCCAGCAGCGAAGGGACAGGGGAAGGGTATGGCTACACCTTC
>TRBJ2-1|NA|NA|TRBV7-8
CASSKEDEQFF
TGTGCCAGCAGCAAAGAGGATGAGCAGTTCTTC
>TRBJ1-5|NA|NA|TRBV7-9
CASSEAGRGDNQPQHF
TGTGCCAGCAGCGAAGCAGGGCGAGGTGACAATCAGCCCCAGCATTTT
>TRBJ2-6|NA|NA|TRBV19
CASRGSGANVLTF
TGTGCCAGCCGAGGGTCTGGGGCCAACGTCCTGACTTTC
>TRBJ1-1|NA|NA|TRBV6-4
CASSDSNRADMNTEAFF
TGTGCCAGCAGTGACTCGAACAGGGCCGACATGAACACTGAAGCTTTCTTT
>TRBJ2-2|NA|NA|TRBV2
CASSPGHNAPGELFF
TGTGCCAGCAGTCCGGGACACAACGCTCCCGGGGAGCTGTTTTTT
>TRBJ2-7|NA|NA|TRBV7-9
CASSSTGVGNYEQYF
TGTGCCAGCAGCTCCACCGGGGTAGGGAACTACGAGCAGTACTTC
>TRBJ2-1|few|TRBD1|TRBV27
CASRGSTGSESRNEQFF
TGTGCCAGCAGGGGATCGACAGGGTCCGAATCTAGAAATGAGCAGTTCTTC
>TRBJ1-5|NA|TRBD1|TRBV19
CASRGTGLSSNQPQHF
TGTGCCAGTAGGGGGACAGGACTAAGTAGCAATCAGCCCCAGCATTTT
>TRBJ1-2|NA|NA|TRBV18
CASTSTMGGKLRYTF
TGTGCCAGCACTTCGACAATGGGCGGGAAACTACGCTACACCTTC
>TRBJ1-6|NA|NA|TRBV28
CASSPDQVSPLHF
TGTGCCAGCAGTCCCGACCAGGTTTCACCCCTCCACTTT